These 20 T cell receptor beta chains originate from one sample sequenced in a study of blood T cell repertoires in COVID-19. Using immunoSEQ multiplex PCR, the repertoire was profiled, and TCRdb retains in-frame clones only, with some absent. Here the sample spans some 200,000 clones, approximately 90% being singletons. The sequencing sample was made of peripheral blood. All receptors come from a young man with acute or convalescent COVID-19.

The gene calls are TRBV28 and TRBJ1-5; D remains unclear. The germline V and J ends were trimmed by 4 bases and 4 bases, with 8 bases remaining between them. The germline V gene has CDR1 MDHEN and CDR2 SYDVKM. This CDR3 is 13 amino acids long. CDR3 in DNA: TGTGCCAGCAGTTCCGGTAATAATCAGCCCCAGCATTTT. Translating gives CASSSGNNQPQHF. The full variable domain, its missing parts supplied by reference TRBV28 and TRBJ1-5, is DVKVTQSSRYLVKRTGEKVFLECVQDMDHENMFWYRQDPGLGLRLIYFSYDVKMKEKGDIPEGYSVSREKKERFSLILESASTNQTSMYLCASSSGNNQPQHFGDGTRLSIL.

The chain combines TRBV5-1 with TRBJ2-3; D possibly corresponds to TRBD2 (6 bases). The germline V and J ends were trimmed by 5 bases and 2 bases, with 15 bases remaining between them. Germline CDR1 and CDR2: SGHRS and YFSETQ. CDR3 length: 15 residues. The CDR3 region has the DNA TGCGCCAGCAGGATGGAGGGACCTTACACAGATACGCAGTATTTT. It is translated as CASRMEGPYTDTQYF. Full variable domain (rest looked up from reference TRBV5-1 and TRBJ2-3): KAGVTQTPRYLIKTRGQQVTLSCSPISGHRSVSWYQQTPGQGLQFLFEYFSETQRNKGNFPGRFSGRQFSNSRSEMNVSTLELGDSALYLCASRMEGPYTDTQYFGPGTRLTVL.

The chain is built from TRBV27 and TRBJ2-7; D is undetermined. Trimming took off 4 bases at V and 3 bases at J, with 16 bases between the two ends. Germline lookup yields CDR1 MNHEY and CDR2 SMNVEV (reference sequence). This CDR3 has 15 amino acids. CDR3 coding DNA: TGTGCCAGCAGTTCCTTGACTGAAACCGACTACGAGCAGTACTTC. Amino acids: CASSSLTETDYEQYF.

This chain uses TRBV2 with TRBJ1-3; no clear D gene. Trimming took off 6 bases at V and 0 bases at J, with 9 bases between the two ends. Germline CDR1 SNHLY, CDR2 FYNNEI. The CDR3 sequence is 14 residues long. The chain's CDR3 is CASRRLFSGNTIYF. The CDR3 DNA reads TGTGCCAGCAGGCGGCTGTTCTCTGGAAACACCATATATTTT.

This clone was seen more than once but under ten times. The rearrangement joins TRBV7-3 to TRBJ2-1; tentatively, D is TRBD2 (6 bases). This CDR3 is 11 amino acids long. V was cut by 5 bases and J by 14 bases, with 13 bases left in between. Germline CDR1 and CDR2: SGHTA and FQGTGA. The CDR3 reads CASSQVDYEFF. The CDR3 DNA reads as TGTGCCAGCAGCCAAGTGGACTATGAGTTCTTC.

The V and J genes are TRBV9 and TRBJ2-3; TRBD2 matches at 7 bases. The ends lost 1 base at V and 5 bases at J; junction bases unmatched: 10. This CDR3 contains 16 residues. The V gene's germline CDR1 is SGDLS and CDR2 YYNGEE. The CDR3: CASSVSSGGGGDTQYF. DNA for the CDR3: TGTGCCAGCAGCGTATCTAGTGGTGGGGGGGGAGATACGCAGTATTTT. Drawing the rest from reference TRBV9 and TRBJ2-3, the complete variable domain is DSGVTQTPKHLITATGQRVTLRCSPRSGDLSVYWYQQSLDQGLQFLIQYYNGEERAKGNILERFSAQQFPDLHSELNLSSLELGDSALYFCASSVSSGGGGDTQYFGPGTRLTVL.

The chain couples TRBV3-1 (or the pseudogene TRBV3-2) to TRBJ1-2; D not resolved. V was trimmed by 1 base and J by 10 bases, leaving 10 bases between them. The CDR3 spans 12 residues. CDR1 and CDR2 (germline): LGHDT, YNNKEL (reference sequence). The CDR3 nucleotides read TGTGCCAGCAGCCAAGTCCGGGGTGACTACACCTTC. Its translation: CASSQVRGDYTF.

The gene calls are TRBV29-1 and TRBJ2-2, with unresolved D. The V end was cut by 7 bases, the J end by 7 bases, with 16 bases between. The CDR3 sequence is 13 residues long. Germline V CDR1 and CDR2: SQVTM, ANQGSEA. The chain's CDR3 is CSAQDVRGGELFF. In DNA, the CDR3 is TGCAGCGCCCAAGACGTCCGAGGCGGGGAGCTGTTTTTT.

The J gene is TRBJ2-1, the V gene TRBV27; 9 nucleotides line up with TRBD2. The CDR3 sequence is 16 residues long. Trimming at V came to 6 bases and at J to 5 bases, leaving 11 bases not matched to a gene. CDR1 and CDR2 (germline): MNHEY, SMNVEV (reference sequence). Written as DNA, the CDR3 is TGTGCCAGCAGACTAGCGGGCCCCCGAACCAACAATGAGCAGTTCTTC. It translates to CASRLAGPRTNNEQFF.

The genes are TRBV12-3 or TRBV12-4 and TRBJ2-7, with 9 bases identical to TRBD1. The CDR3 loop spans 13 amino acids. The trim removed 6 bases at V and 7 bases at J, leaving 7 bases unmatched. The CDR3 is CASRTDRGREQYF. CDR3 nucleotide sequence: TGTGCCAGCAGGACGGACAGGGGTAGGGAGCAGTACTTC.

The V call is TRBV30, the J call TRBJ2-3; 8 positions agree with TRBD2. Germline CDR1 reads GTSNPN; CDR2 reads SVGIG (reference sequence). Unmatched junction bases numbered 7, after V lost 6 bases and J lost 5 bases. The CDR3 runs 13 residues. The CDR3 sequence is CACPGSGRDTQYF. The CDR3 DNA follows: TGTGCCTGCCCTGGGAGCGGGAGAGATACGCAGTATTTT.

The CDR3, as DNA: TGCGCCAGCAGCCAAGGCCCGGCGAGGCGCGGGCGACGCTCCTACGAGCAGTACTTC. Translated: CASSQGPARRGRRSYEQYF. The gene calls are TRBV4-1 and TRBJ2-7; tentatively, D is TRBD2 (5 bases). Germline assignment: CDR1 MGHRA and CDR2 YSYEKL. This CDR3 comprises 19 residues. The germline V and J ends were trimmed by 1 base and 0 bases, with 22 bases remaining between them.

The chain recombines TRBV5-8 with TRBJ1-3; tentative D call: TRBD1 (6 bases). The CDR3 loop spans 16 amino acids. The V and J ends lost 1 base and 3 bases respectively, with 14 bases between them. Germline-derived CDR1 and CDR2 are SGHTS and YDEGEE. In nucleotides, the CDR3 is TGTGCCAGCAGCTTGAATAGGGGGACGGTTGGAAACACCATATATTTT. Translated: CASSLNRGTVGNTIYF. The full variable domain, in which reference TRBV5-8 and TRBJ1-3 provide the parts outside the CDR3, is EAGVTQSPTHLIKTRGQQATLRCSPISGHTSVYWYQQALGLGLQFLLWYDEGEERNRGNFPPRFSGRQFPNYSSELNVNALELEDSALYLCASSLNRGTVGNTIYFGEGSWLTVV.

The chain recombines TRBV5-1 with TRBJ2-6, with TRBD1 matching 8 bases. CDR1 is SGHRS and CDR2 is YFSETQ in the germline V gene. This CDR3 comprises 14 residues. After removal of 8 bases from V and 2 bases from J, the junction contained 3 bases not matched to a gene. The CDR3 spells CASMTGAGANVLTF. CDR3 DNA sequence: TGCGCCAGTATGACAGGGGCTGGGGCCAACGTCCTGACTTTC.

The V call is TRBV4-2, the J call TRBJ2-7; D is undetermined. The CDR3 sequence is 14 residues long. Looked up from germline, CDR1 is LGHNA and CDR2 is YNFKEQ. V was cut by 0 bases and J by 0 bases, with 6 bases left in between. The CDR3: CASSQDPSSYEQYF. CDR3 in DNA: TGTGCCAGCAGCCAAGATCCGAGCTCCTACGAGCAGTACTTC.

This clone was picked up a small number of times. The gene calls are TRBV10-2 and TRBJ2-1; TRBD2 matches at 8 bases. The germline CDR1 and CDR2 sequences are WSHSY and SAAADI. After removal of 5 bases from V and 6 bases from J, the junction contained 9 bases not matched to a gene. CDR3 length equals 15 residues. The DNA of the CDR3 is TGCGCCAGCAGTCTGTCCGGGACTAGGGCCAATGAGCAGTTCTTC. Its protein is CASSLSGTRANEQFF.

CDR3 sequence: CASSLFPPGQGITEAFF. CDR3 DNA: TGTGCCAGCAGTTTATTCCCTCCTGGACAGGGGATCACTGAAGCTTTCTTT. The chain joins TRBV27 to TRBJ1-1, with TRBD1 matching 9 bases. Germline CDR1 reads MNHEY; CDR2 reads SMNVEV (reference sequence). The junction had 10 bases not matched to a gene; V was cut back by 1 base and J by 4 bases. This CDR3 has 17 residues.

This clone was recorded only once. The V and J genes are TRBV5-5 and TRBJ1-3; a weak D match, TRBD1 (6 bases). The CDR3 spans 14 residues. Germline V gives CDR1 SGHKS, CDR2 YYEKEE (reference sequence). V was shortened by 2 bases and J by 1 base, with 7 bases between the two germline ends. DNA of the CDR3: TGTGCCAGCAGCTTAGGGACATCTGGAAACACCATATATTTT. The encoded protein is CASSLGTSGNTIYF.

The sample holds a few counts of this clone. The chain links TRBV4-1 to TRBJ2-2, with 11 nucleotides matching TRBD2. V gave up 3 bases and J gave up 3 bases; unmatched junction bases: 0. There are 15 residues in the CDR3. The germline CDR1 and CDR2 sequences are MGHRA and YSYEKL. The CDR3 is CASSQTSGDTGELFF. DNA for the CDR3: TGCGCCAGCAGCCAGACTAGCGGGGACACCGGGGAGCTGTTTTTT.

The V gene is TRBV3-1 (or the pseudogene TRBV3-2), the J gene TRBJ2-5; tentatively, D is TRBD1 (5 bases). Trimming removed 1 base from V and 5 bases from J, with 14 bases in between. Germline CDR1 reads LGHDT; CDR2 reads YNNKEL (reference sequence). The CDR3 runs 15 residues. The CDR3, as DNA: TGTGCCAGCAGCCAAGTTTATCAGGGTGGCGAGACCCAGTACTTC. This sequence encodes CASSQVYQGGETQYF.